One sample yielded the 29 T cell receptor beta chains listed below, sequenced in a study of cytomegalovirus exposure and HLA in healthy donors (dated by TCRdb to between 2016 and 2019). The library was generated by the immunoSEQ multiplex PCR assay. The clones in this table, taken by TCRdb from immuneACCESS, are in-frame only. Not every clone is retained; where verified, under half of the shortfall comes from an unresolved V gene, and the cause of the rest is unknown. Here the sample has roughly 350,000 clones; about nine tenths occur a single time. Roughly 0.8% of the sample is held by the ten biggest clonotypes. Sequenced input: PBMCs. These TCRs come from a woman aged 18-29 years in good health and CMV-seronegative.

The CDR3 region has the DNA TGTGCCAGCAGCCATTCCGGGACTTACGGCGATGAGCAGTTCTTC. It yields the protein CASSHSGTYGDEQFF. J is TRBJ2-1 and V is TRBV7-8, with D perhaps matching TRBD2 (6 bases). CDR3 length equals 15 residues. Germline CDR1 and CDR2: SGHVS and FQNEAQ. Trimming removed 5 bases from V and 8 bases from J, with 19 bases in between.

The gene calls are TRBV5-1 and TRBJ2-3; the match to TRBD1 covers 8 bases. The CDR3 is 14 amino acids. Trimming removed 4 bases from V and 4 bases from J; junction bases left unmatched: 5. The germline V gene has CDR1 SGHRS and CDR2 YFSETQ. The DNA for the CDR3 is TGCGCCAGCAGCGGACAGGGTAGGGCAGATACGCAGTATTTT. Translating gives CASSGQGRADTQYF.

The chain carries TRBV7-2 and TRBJ2-3; 12 nucleotides agree with TRBD2. With 5 bases clipped from V and 0 bases from J, the junction kept 9 bases outside the gene matches. The CDR3 totals 18 residues. CDR1 SGHTA and CDR2 FQGNSA come from the germline V gene. This chain's CDR3 is CASSEQSGTSGSTDTQYF. CDR3 in DNA: TGTGCCAGCAGCGAGCAAAGCGGGACTAGCGGGAGCACAGATACGCAGTATTTT. The full variable domain, completed using reference TRBV7-2 and TRBJ2-3, is GAGVSQSPSNKVTEKGKDVELRCDPISGHTALYWYRQSLGQGLEFLIYFQGNSAPDKSGLPSDRFSAERTGGSVSTLTIQRTQQEDSAVYLCASSEQSGTSGSTDTQYFGPGTRLTVL.

The chain has TRBV28 and TRBJ2-7; tentative D call: TRBD2 (5 bases). V gave up 1 base and J gave up 2 bases, with 15 bases separating them. Per germline, CDR1 MDHEN and CDR2 SYDVKM. The CDR3 extends over 16 amino acids. CDR3 DNA sequence: TGTGCCAGCAGTTTATCCCCGGACTGGTCGCCCTACGAGCAGTACTTC. Protein sequence: CASSLSPDWSPYEQYF. Combining the CDR3 with reference TRBV28 and TRBJ2-7 gives the whole variable domain DVKVTQSSRYLVKRTGEKVFLECVQDMDHENMFWYRQDPGLGLRLIYFSYDVKMKEKGDIPEGYSVSREKKERFSLILESASTNQTSMYLCASSLSPDWSPYEQYFGPGTRLTVT.

This chain links TRBV6-5 with TRBJ2-7; the D gene is possibly TRBD2 (7 bases). Germline CDR1 is MNHEY and CDR2 is SVGAGI. The germline V and J ends were trimmed by 6 bases and 5 bases, with 11 bases remaining between them. This CDR3 spans 12 amino acids. The CDR3 bases are TGTGCCAGCAGGAGGGGGGGGGACGAGCAGTACTTC. Amino acid sequence: CASRRGGDEQYF.

This chain uses TRBV5-4 with TRBJ2-1; 8 bases agree with TRBD2. The germline V gene encodes CDR1 SGHNT and CDR2 YYREEE (reference sequence). The length of the CDR3 is 16 residues. Losses at the gene ends were 5 bases for V and 4 bases for J; bases not matched to a gene: 11. CDR3 nucleotide sequence: TGTGCCAGCAGTTACCCGAGCGGGAGTCGGTACAATGAGCAGTTCTTC. Amino acids: CASSYPSGSRYNEQFF.

V gene TRBV5-4 combines with J gene TRBJ1-1; 7 positions match TRBD1. This CDR3 has 13 amino acids. Looked up from germline, CDR1 is SGHNT and CDR2 is YYREEE (reference sequence). With 4 bases clipped from V and 7 bases from J, the junction kept 7 bases outside the gene matches. The CDR3 loop is CASSTPTGIEAFF. CDR3 in DNA: TGTGCCAGCAGCACGCCGACAGGGATTGAAGCTTTCTTT.

This clone appeared a single time. The chain links TRBV6-1 to TRBJ2-3; 9 nucleotides line up with TRBD2. Germline assignment: CDR1 MNHNS and CDR2 SASEGT. The V and J ends lost 7 bases and 0 bases, in that order; junction bases with no gene match: 5. The CDR3 spans 15 residues. For the CDR3, the DNA is TGTGCCAGCACTGCTAGCGGGGATAGCACAGATACGCAGTATTTT. Its protein product is CASTASGDSTDTQYF.

The rearrangement links TRBV4-3 to TRBJ2-7; TRBD2 aligns across 12 bases. The CDR3 spans 18 residues. In germline, CDR1 is LGHNA, CDR2 YSLEER. The J segment lost 7 bases and the V segment lost 0 bases, leaving 13 bases of the junction unmatched. CDR3 amino acids: CASSQDHLAGGPSREQYF. The DNA of the CDR3 is TGCGCCAGCAGCCAAGATCACCTAGCGGGAGGGCCCTCTCGAGAGCAGTACTTC.

The chain recombines TRBV7-6 with TRBJ2-1; TRBD1 is a possible D gene (6 bases). Trimming left V 5 bases short and J 5 bases short, with 16 bases between. This CDR3 is 15 amino acids long. Germline V gene sequence: CDR1 SGHVS, CDR2 FNYEAQ. This CDR3 reads CASSATGSLNNEQFF. The CDR3 DNA follows: TGTGCCAGCAGCGCGACAGGATCCCTAAACAATGAGCAGTTCTTC.

In this sample, this clone turned up once. The rearrangement uses TRBV30 and TRBJ1-2; D ambiguous. Per germline, CDR1 GTSNPN and CDR2 SVGIG (reference sequence). Trimming took 0 bases from V and 8 from J, leaving 13 bases between them. This CDR3 has 13 amino acids. DNA for the CDR3: TGTGCCTGGAGTGTATCTGACGACGGGGGCTACACCTTC. Translated, it gives CAWSVSDDGGYTF.

This chain links TRBV28 with TRBJ2-1; maybe TRBD1 (5 bases). This CDR3 comprises 15 residues. V lost 8 bases, J lost 2 bases, and 16 bases lay in between. Germline loops: CDR1 MDHEN, CDR2 SYDVKM. The chain's CDR3 is CASETGAGPYNEQFF. DNA for the CDR3: TGTGCCAGCGAAACTGGGGCAGGGCCCTACAATGAGCAGTTCTTC.

The rearrangement uses TRBV7-3 and TRBJ2-5; possibly TRBD2 for D (5 bases). This CDR3 contains 14 residues. Germline V gene data show CDR1 as SGHTA and CDR2 as FQGTGA. Trimming left V 5 bases short and J 7 bases short, with 17 bases between. The CDR3 protein is CASSPNQEEGTQYF. The CDR3 bases are TGTGCCAGCAGCCCCAATCAAGAAGAGGGGACCCAGTACTTC.

This chain uses TRBV2 with TRBJ1-2; unclear D gene. Germline loops: CDR1 SNHLY, CDR2 FYNNEI. The CDR3 contains 14 residues. V was shortened by 6 bases and J by 2 bases, with 13 bases between the two germline ends. The CDR3 protein is CASSYEPPNYGYTF. CDR3 DNA sequence: TGTGCCAGCAGCTACGAACCCCCCAACTATGGCTACACCTTC.

There are a few counts of this clone. The CDR3 loop is CASSMYLAGDTGELFF. The CDR3 DNA reads as TGTGCCAGTAGTATGTATCTAGCAGGGGACACCGGGGAGCTGTTTTTT. The rearrangement uses TRBV19 and TRBJ2-2, with D possibly being TRBD1 (6 bases). CDR1 and CDR2 (germline): LNHDA, SQIVND (reference sequence). The ends were cut back, 3 bases at V and 3 bases at J, with 14 bases in the middle. The CDR3 has 16 residues.

V usage is TRBV28 and J usage is TRBJ1-2; D remains ambiguous. This CDR3 comprises 18 residues. CDR1 and CDR2 from the germline V gene are MDHEN and SYDVKM. V was clipped by 6 bases and J by 4 bases, with 27 bases between them. CDR3 amino acids: CASRVRTFSPNKIYGYTF. CDR3 in DNA: TGTGCCAGCAGGGTCCGCACCTTTTCCCCGAACAAAATCTATGGCTACACCTTC.

DNA of the CDR3: TGCGCCAGCAGCACCTCCGGGACTAGCGGGAGAGGCAATGAGCAGTTCTTC. As protein: CASSTSGTSGRGNEQFF. The rearrangement links TRBV5-1 to TRBJ2-1; 14 positions match TRBD2. Losses at the gene ends were 4 bases for V and 6 bases for J; bases not matched to a gene: 9. Germline V lookup: CDR1 SGHRS, CDR2 YFSETQ. This CDR3 region has 17 residues.

V gene TRBV27 combines with J gene TRBJ2-1, with TRBD2 as a possible D gene (5 bases). Germline V CDR1 and CDR2: MNHEY, SMNVEV (reference sequence). This CDR3 region has 17 residues. The V gene lost 0 bases and the J gene lost 5 bases, with 17 bases spanning the gap. The CDR3 protein is CASSLSFFGVGDNEQFF. CDR3 bases: TGTGCCAGCAGTTTATCGTTTTTCGGGGTCGGGGACAATGAGCAGTTCTTC.

The chain joins TRBV4-3 to TRBJ2-2, with a weak D call TRBD1 (5 bases). Per the germline V gene, CDR1 is LGHNA and CDR2 is YSLEER. The CDR3 loop spans 17 amino acids. V was cut by 0 bases and J by 3 bases, with 14 bases left in between. The DNA for the CDR3 is TGCGCCAGCAGCCAAGATTTGGTCCAGGGCTACACCGGGGAGCTGTTTTTT. Residues: CASSQDLVQGYTGELFF.

J is TRBJ2-4 and V is TRBV27, with no clear D. V shed 9 bases and J shed 9 bases, with 6 bases lying between them. Germline V gene lookup returns CDR1 MNHEY and CDR2 SMNVEV (reference sequence). The CDR3 runs to 9 residues. The CDR3 loop reads CASPGIQYF. CDR3 sequence (DNA): TGTGCCAGTCCGGGCATTCAGTACTTC.

The rearrangement joins TRBV5-1 to TRBJ2-3; D unresolved. From germline, CDR1 is SGHRS and CDR2 YFSETQ. Trimming removed 0 bases from V and 1 base from J, with 15 bases in between. This CDR3 comprises 17 residues. Here the CDR3 DNA reads TGCGCCAGCAGCTTGGTCCTCCTAGGAATTGGCACAGATACGCAGTATTTT. Translated: CASSLVLLGIGTDTQYF.

The chain uses TRBV10-3 and TRBJ1-2, with a tentative D call TRBD1 (6 bases). The CDR3 loop spans 14 amino acids. Trimming cost V 10 bases and J 6 bases, with 21 bases left between them. The germline V gene has CDR1 ENHRY and CDR2 SYGVKD. In nucleotides, the CDR3 is TGTGCCAGCACGGGGGGCGCGGCGGGGGATGGCTACACCTTC. Translated: CASTGGAAGDGYTF.

The chain carries TRBV7-9 and TRBJ2-1; D perhaps matches TRBD2 (5 bases). Germline V gene data show CDR1 as SEHNR and CDR2 as FQNEAQ (reference sequence). The CDR3 sequence is 15 residues long. Trimming removed 0 bases at V and 6 bases at J, with 12 bases between. The CDR3 here is CASSLAVSSSNEQFF. The DNA of the CDR3 is TGTGCCAGCAGCTTAGCGGTGTCTAGCAGCAATGAGCAGTTCTTC.

The chain joins TRBV18 to TRBJ1-2; 7 bases are a match to TRBD1. The CDR3 has 14 residues. V was pared by 3 bases and J by 6 bases, with 7 bases of the junction left unmatched. The germline V gene has CDR1 KGHSH and CDR2 LQKENI. CDR3 protein: CASSPGQNRNGYTF. CDR3 sequence (DNA): TGTGCCAGCTCACCGGGACAGAATAGAAATGGCTACACCTTC.

V is TRBV19 and J is TRBJ2-1, with TRBD2 identical over 10 bases. This CDR3 comprises 15 residues. The germline gives CDR1 LNHDA, CDR2 SQIVND (reference sequence). Trimming at V came to 9 bases and at J to 12 bases, leaving 17 bases not matched to a gene. The CDR3 DNA reads as TGTGCCAGCACCTCTAACACTCTAGCGGGAGCCGGGCAGTTCTTC. Translated, it gives CASTSNTLAGAGQFF.

In this sample, this clone turned up a few times. V is TRBV6-5 and J is TRBJ1-1, with D unclear. CDR1 MNHEY and CDR2 SVGAGI come from the germline V gene. The CDR3 spans 15 residues. V was shortened by 2 bases and J by 1 base, with 11 bases between the two germline ends. The CDR3 DNA is TGTGCCAGCAGTTACCGAGAAGGGAGGAACACTGAAGCTTTCTTT. This gives the protein CASSYREGRNTEAFF.

V and J are TRBV16 and TRBJ2-7; 9 bases align to TRBD1. The junction had 3 bases not matched to a gene; V was cut back by 0 bases and J by 3 bases. The germline gives CDR1 KGHSY, CDR2 FQNENV. The CDR3 consists of 15 residues. The CDR3 reads CASSQSTTGGYEQYF. DNA of the CDR3: TGTGCCAGCAGCCAATCTACGACAGGGGGCTACGAGCAGTACTTC.

The CDR3 coding sequence is TGCGCCAGCGGTAGCCCCTACGAGCAGTACTTC. Its protein is CASGSPYEQYF. V gene TRBV10-2 combines with J gene TRBJ2-7; D is undetermined. Germline CDR1 reads WSHSY; CDR2 reads SAAADI. The CDR3 extends over 11 amino acids. Trimming shortened V by 8 bases and J by 2 bases, and 7 bases separated the two germline ends.

The V gene is TRBV10-3, the J gene TRBJ1-2, with D maybe TRBD1 (5 bases). Trimming pared 0 bases from V and 4 bases from J, leaving 18 bases between. Germline CDR1 reads ENHRY; CDR2 reads SYGVKD. CDR3 length equals 17 residues. For the CDR3, the DNA is TGTGCCATCAGTGAGTCCGGAGGGGTACTATCCCTCTATGGCTACACCTTC. Translation: CAISESGGVLSLYGYTF.